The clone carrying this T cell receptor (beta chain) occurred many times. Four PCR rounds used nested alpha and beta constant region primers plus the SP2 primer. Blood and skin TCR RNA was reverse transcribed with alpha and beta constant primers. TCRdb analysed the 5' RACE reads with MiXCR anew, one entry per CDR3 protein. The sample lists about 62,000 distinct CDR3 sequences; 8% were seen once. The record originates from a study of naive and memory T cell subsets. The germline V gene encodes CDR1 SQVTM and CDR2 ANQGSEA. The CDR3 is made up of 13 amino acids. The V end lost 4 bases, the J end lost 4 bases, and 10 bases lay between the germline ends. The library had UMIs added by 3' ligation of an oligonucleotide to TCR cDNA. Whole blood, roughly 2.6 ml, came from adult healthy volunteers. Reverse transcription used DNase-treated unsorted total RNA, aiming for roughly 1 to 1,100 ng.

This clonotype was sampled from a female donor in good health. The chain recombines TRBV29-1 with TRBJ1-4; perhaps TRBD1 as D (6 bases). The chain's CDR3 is CSVADRINEKLFF. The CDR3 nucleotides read TGCAGCGTTGCGGACAGAATTAATGAAAAACTGTTTTTT.